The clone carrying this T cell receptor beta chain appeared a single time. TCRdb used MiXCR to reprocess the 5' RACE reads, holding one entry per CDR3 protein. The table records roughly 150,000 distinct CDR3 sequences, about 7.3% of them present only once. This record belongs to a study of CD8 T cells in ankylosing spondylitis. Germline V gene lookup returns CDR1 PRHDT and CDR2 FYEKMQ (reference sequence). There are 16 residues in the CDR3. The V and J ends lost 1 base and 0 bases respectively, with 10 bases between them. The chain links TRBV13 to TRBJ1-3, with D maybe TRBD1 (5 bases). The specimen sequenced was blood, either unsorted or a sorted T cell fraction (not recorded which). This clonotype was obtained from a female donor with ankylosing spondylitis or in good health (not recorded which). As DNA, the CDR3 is TGTGCCAGCAGCTTAGTTGGGGGAGTCTCTGGAAACACCATATATTTT. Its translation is CASSLVGGVSGNTIYF.